This paragraph reports one T cell receptor (beta chain). These data are taken from a study of blood T cell repertoires in COVID-19. TCRdb's table, derived via immunoSEQ multiplex PCR, lists solely in-frame clones and lacks some. The sample records approximately 150,000 clones, 70% to 85% being singletons. The CDR3 runs to 15 residues. In germline, CDR1 is MNHEY, CDR2 SMNVEV (reference sequence). V trimming: 3 bases; J trimming: 1 base; junction bases outside the gene matches: 2. This clonotype was obtained from a man aged 50 to 59 who had recovered from COVID-19. J is TRBJ2-5 and V is TRBV27; TRBD2 matches 10 bases. Sequencing was done on a sample of PBMCs or T cells enriched from blood (not recorded which). In DNA, the CDR3 is TGTGCCAGCAGTTTTAGCGGGGGGCCCCAAGAGACCCAGTACTTC. Amino acids: CASSFSGGPQETQYF.